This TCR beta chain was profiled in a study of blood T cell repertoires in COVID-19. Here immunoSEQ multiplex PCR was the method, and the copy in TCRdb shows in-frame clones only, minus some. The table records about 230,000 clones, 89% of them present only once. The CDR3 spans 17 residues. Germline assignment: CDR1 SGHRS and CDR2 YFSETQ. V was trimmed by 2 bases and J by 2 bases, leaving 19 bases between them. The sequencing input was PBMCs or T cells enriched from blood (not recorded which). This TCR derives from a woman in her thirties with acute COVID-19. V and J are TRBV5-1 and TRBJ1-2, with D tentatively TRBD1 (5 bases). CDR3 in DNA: TGCGCCAGCAGCTTTAAGACAGACCTAGAACGAAACTATGGCTACACCTTC. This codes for CASSFKTDLERNYGYTF.